The T cell receptor beta chain described here comes from a study of blood T cells in healthy people across ages. Germline loops: CDR1 MNHNS, CDR2 SASEGT. This CDR3 is 13 amino acids long. In its sample, this clonotype was seen once. Just one base apart from a much larger clone, this may be a read error. Together with a sample-barcoded 5' primer, a J-beta primer mix was included in a second PCR lasting roughly 7 to 11 cycles. TCRdb itself ran the 5' RACE reads through MiXCR, one entry per CDR3 protein. The repertoire has hundreds of thousands of distinct CDR3 sequences, 30% to 45% of them found once; the top ten carry 10% to 15%.

The sample was blood. The receptor's source is a man in his late teens or twenties in good health. This rearrangement joins TRBV6-1 to TRBJ1-2, with D perhaps TRBD1 (5 bases). The CDR3 here is CAGSEGERRGYTF. The CDR3 DNA sequence: TGTGCCGGCAGTGAAGGGGAACGCAGGGGCTACACCTTC.